These T cell receptor beta chains were read from a single sample in a study of identifying expanded T cells in peripheral blood. Sequenced by immunoSEQ multiplex PCR; TCRdb stores in-frame clones only, minus some. This sample has fewer than 85,000 clones, with about 91% found just once. Sequenced material: blood. Receptors originate from a person aged 18 to 75 in good health. CDR3s include the opening cysteine and the closing phenylalanine or tryptophan. Each record gives: D gene, CDR3 length, V gene, J gene, clone size, CDR3 protein, CDR3 DNA. The D gene is left open where the match is weak. Clone sizes are given selectively: once, few, many, or a class where the clone is expanded.

d_call: NA; cdr3_length: 13; v_call: TRBV9; j_call: TRBJ2-1; clone_size: NA; cdr3_aa: CASSVGSYNEQFF; cdr3_nt: TGTGCCAGCAGCGTGGGTTCCTACAATGAGCAGTTCTTC
d_call: NA; cdr3_length: 16; v_call: TRBV15; j_call: TRBJ2-7; clone_size: NA; cdr3_aa: CATSRDEVPRGAEQYF; cdr3_nt: TGTGCCACCAGCAGAGATGAGGTCCCCCGAGGTGCGGAGCAGTACTTC
d_call: TRBD1; cdr3_length: 14; v_call: TRBV5-6; j_call: TRBJ2-4; clone_size: NA; cdr3_aa: CASSLGQGENIQYF; cdr3_nt: TGTGCCAGCAGCTTGGGACAGGGTGAAAACATTCAGTACTTC
d_call: NA; cdr3_length: 14; v_call: TRBV4-1; j_call: TRBJ1-4; clone_size: NA; cdr3_aa: CASSRRTGDEKLFF; cdr3_nt: TGCGCCAGCAGCCGCCGGACGGGGGATGAAAAACTGTTTTTT
d_call: TRBD2; cdr3_length: 17; v_call: TRBV19; j_call: TRBJ2-7; clone_size: NA; cdr3_aa: CASSMGTSGIRAYEQYF; cdr3_nt: TGTGCCAGTAGTATGGGAACTAGCGGGATTCGAGCCTACGAGCAGTACTTC
d_call: NA; cdr3_length: 13; v_call: TRBV4-3; j_call: TRBJ1-1; clone_size: NA; cdr3_aa: CASRRRGNTEAFF; cdr3_nt: TGCGCCAGCAGACGACGGGGGAACACTGAAGCTTTCTTT
d_call: NA; cdr3_length: 15; v_call: TRBV5-1; j_call: TRBJ2-2; clone_size: NA; cdr3_aa: CASSLGIAGTGELFF; cdr3_nt: TGCGCCAGCAGCTTGGGGATCGCGGGCACCGGGGAGCTGTTTTTT
d_call: NA; cdr3_length: 16; v_call: TRBV11-1; j_call: TRBJ2-3; clone_size: NA; cdr3_aa: CASSLVGGGGTDTQYF; cdr3_nt: TGTGCCAGCAGCTTAGTCGGCGGAGGGGGCACAGATACGCAGTATTTT
d_call: NA; cdr3_length: 14; v_call: TRBV15; j_call: TRBJ1-6; clone_size: NA; cdr3_aa: CATSEDRENSPLHF; cdr3_nt: TGTGCCACCAGTGAGGACAGAGAGAATTCACCCCTCCACTTT
d_call: NA; cdr3_length: 11; v_call: TRBV28; j_call: TRBJ2-5; clone_size: NA; cdr3_aa: CASSLEETQYF; cdr3_nt: TGTGCCAGCAGTTTGGAAGAGACCCAGTACTTC
d_call: TRBD1; cdr3_length: 15; v_call: TRBV11-3; j_call: TRBJ1-3; clone_size: NA; cdr3_aa: CASSIDRGRGNTIYF; cdr3_nt: TGTGCCAGCAGCATTGACAGGGGCCGAGGAAACACCATATATTTT
d_call: TRBD2; cdr3_length: 16; v_call: TRBV7-3; j_call: TRBJ2-2; clone_size: once; cdr3_aa: CASSLIAGGGTGELFF; cdr3_nt: TGTGCCAGCAGCTTAATAGCGGGAGGCGGCACCGGGGAGCTGTTTTTT
d_call: NA; cdr3_length: 17; v_call: TRBV5-5; j_call: TRBJ2-2; clone_size: NA; cdr3_aa: CASSRTGTNFDTGELFF; cdr3_nt: TGTGCCAGCAGCCGTACCGGGACCAACTTTGACACCGGGGAGCTGTTTTTT
d_call: NA; cdr3_length: 12; v_call: TRBV28; j_call: TRBJ1-5; clone_size: NA; cdr3_aa: CASSSGNQPQHF; cdr3_nt: TGTGCCAGCAGCTCAGGCAATCAGCCCCAGCATTTT
d_call: TRBD1; cdr3_length: 15; v_call: TRBV30; j_call: TRBJ1-1; clone_size: NA; cdr3_aa: CAWGPPTGGYTEAFF; cdr3_nt: TGTGCCTGGGGACCCCCGACAGGGGGCTACACTGAAGCTTTCTTT
d_call: TRBD1; cdr3_length: 16; v_call: TRBV7-9; j_call: TRBJ2-1; clone_size: NA; cdr3_aa: CASSRGQGKSYNEQFF; cdr3_nt: TGTGCCAGCAGCCGGGGACAGGGGAAGTCCTACAATGAGCAGTTCTTC
d_call: NA; cdr3_length: 12; v_call: TRBV6-6; j_call: TRBJ2-3; clone_size: NA; cdr3_aa: CVRGSTLGTQYF; cdr3_nt: TGTGTTCGAGGGAGTACCCTTGGTACGCAGTATTTT
d_call: NA; cdr3_length: 17; v_call: TRBV1; j_call: TRBJ2-1; clone_size: NA; cdr3_aa: CTSSQGGLAGGANEQFF; cdr3_nt: TGCACCAGCAGCCAAGGAGGACTAGCGGGGGGTGCTAATGAGCAGTTCTTC
d_call: NA; cdr3_length: 12; v_call: TRBV4-1; j_call: TRBJ2-5; clone_size: NA; cdr3_aa: CASSQGGATQYF; cdr3_nt: TGCGCCAGCAGCCAAGGGGGGGCGACCCAGTACTTC
d_call: NA; cdr3_length: 17; v_call: TRBV29-1; j_call: TRBJ2-3; clone_size: NA; cdr3_aa: CSVEGVGRPLPPDTQYF; cdr3_nt: TGCAGCGTTGAAGGGGTTGGCAGACCTCTTCCCCCAGATACGCAGTATTTT
d_call: NA; cdr3_length: 13; v_call: TRBV27; j_call: TRBJ2-7; clone_size: NA; cdr3_aa: CATLGQSPYEQYF; cdr3_nt: TGTGCCACCTTAGGACAGTCACCCTACGAGCAGTACTTC
d_call: NA; cdr3_length: 11; v_call: TRBV20-1; j_call: TRBJ2-7; clone_size: NA; cdr3_aa: CSATDGYEQYF; cdr3_nt: TGCAGTGCCACCGACGGGTACGAGCAGTACTTC
d_call: NA; cdr3_length: 15; v_call: TRBV6-6; j_call: TRBJ2-1; clone_size: NA; cdr3_aa: CASSLADLSYNEQFF; cdr3_nt: TGTGCCAGCAGCCTGGCGGACTTGTCCTACAATGAGCAGTTCTTC
d_call: NA; cdr3_length: 14; v_call: TRBV6-6; j_call: TRBJ1-2; clone_size: NA; cdr3_aa: CASSILGLRDGYTF; cdr3_nt: TGTGCCAGCAGCATCTTAGGACTAAGGGATGGCTACACCTTC
d_call: NA; cdr3_length: 14; v_call: TRBV13; j_call: TRBJ2-7; clone_size: NA; cdr3_aa: CASSNSGSTYEQYF; cdr3_nt: TGTGCCAGCAGCAACAGTGGGTCAACCTACGAGCAGTACTTC
d_call: TRBD2; cdr3_length: 15; v_call: TRBV7-2; j_call: TRBJ2-7; clone_size: NA; cdr3_aa: CASSRLAGGSYEQYF; cdr3_nt: TGTGCCAGCAGCCGACTAGCGGGGGGGTCCTACGAGCAGTACTTC
d_call: NA; cdr3_length: 13; v_call: TRBV12-5; j_call: TRBJ1-1; clone_size: NA; cdr3_aa: CASGLARSGEAFF; cdr3_nt: TGTGCTAGTGGTTTGGCGAGGTCTGGAGAAGCTTTCTTT
d_call: NA; cdr3_length: 12; v_call: TRBV29-1; j_call: TRBJ2-7; clone_size: NA; cdr3_aa: CSVDDGLYEQYF; cdr3_nt: TGCAGCGTTGACGACGGCCTCTACGAGCAGTACTTC
d_call: TRBD1; cdr3_length: 14; v_call: TRBV19; j_call: TRBJ1-2; clone_size: NA; cdr3_aa: CASHRDRGFEGYTF; cdr3_nt: TGTGCCAGTCACCGGGACAGGGGATTCGAAGGCTACACCTTC
d_call: NA; cdr3_length: 15; v_call: TRBV28; j_call: TRBJ2-1; clone_size: NA; cdr3_aa: CASSPTGMSYNEQFF; cdr3_nt: TGTGCCAGCAGTCCCACAGGGATGTCCTACAATGAGCAGTTCTTC
d_call: TRBD2; cdr3_length: 16; v_call: TRBV4-3; j_call: TRBJ2-1; clone_size: NA; cdr3_aa: CASSQEGAGGSGGQFF; cdr3_nt: TGCGCCAGCAGCCAAGAGGGCGCGGGAGGGTCGGGAGGGCAGTTCTTC
d_call: TRBD2; cdr3_length: 17; v_call: TRBV7-9; j_call: TRBJ2-1; clone_size: once; cdr3_aa: CASSLGGISGKRNEQFF; cdr3_nt: TGTGCCAGCAGCTTAGGGGGGATCAGCGGGAAACGTAATGAGCAGTTCTTC
d_call: TRBD1; cdr3_length: 14; v_call: TRBV27; j_call: TRBJ1-1; clone_size: NA; cdr3_aa: CASSSGGRGPEAFF; cdr3_nt: TGTGCCAGCAGTTCAGGGGGGAGGGGGCCCGAAGCTTTCTTT
d_call: NA; cdr3_length: 14; v_call: TRBV19; j_call: TRBJ2-7; clone_size: NA; cdr3_aa: CASSIGRGTYEQYF; cdr3_nt: TGTGCCAGTAGTATTGGTCGGGGTACCTACGAGCAGTACTTC
d_call: TRBD1; cdr3_length: 15; v_call: TRBV28; j_call: TRBJ1-4; clone_size: NA; cdr3_aa: CASSSWGTGIEKLFF; cdr3_nt: TGTGCCAGCAGTTCCTGGGGGACAGGGATCGAAAAACTGTTTTTT
d_call: NA; cdr3_length: 11; v_call: TRBV5-1; j_call: TRBJ2-7; clone_size: many; cdr3_aa: CASRDAYEQYF; cdr3_nt: TGCGCCAGCCGGGACGCCTACGAGCAGTACTTC
d_call: NA; cdr3_length: 14; v_call: TRBV10-1; j_call: TRBJ2-7; clone_size: NA; cdr3_aa: CASNDGFHSYEQYF; cdr3_nt: TGCGCCAGCAACGACGGCTTTCATTCCTACGAGCAGTACTTC
d_call: TRBD2; cdr3_length: 15; v_call: TRBV2; j_call: TRBJ2-5; clone_size: NA; cdr3_aa: CASSALRASGETQYF; cdr3_nt: TGTGCCAGCAGTGCCTTGAGGGCTAGCGGAGAGACCCAGTACTTC
d_call: TRBD1; cdr3_length: 15; v_call: TRBV28; j_call: TRBJ2-2; clone_size: NA; cdr3_aa: CASTPMRGRPGELFF; cdr3_nt: TGTGCCAGCACCCCTATGAGGGGGCGCCCCGGGGAGCTGTTTTTT
d_call: TRBD1; cdr3_length: 14; v_call: TRBV2; j_call: TRBJ2-1; clone_size: NA; cdr3_aa: CASSGRQGYDEQFF; cdr3_nt: TGTGCCAGCAGTGGGCGACAGGGGTACGATGAGCAGTTCTTC
d_call: TRBD1; cdr3_length: 16; v_call: TRBV4-3; j_call: TRBJ1-6; clone_size: NA; cdr3_aa: CASSQEEDRGNSPLHF; cdr3_nt: TGCGCCAGCAGCCAAGAGGAAGACAGGGGTAATTCACCCCTCCACTTT
d_call: NA; cdr3_length: 15; v_call: TRBV5-1; j_call: TRBJ1-4; clone_size: NA; cdr3_aa: CASSLGQGIVEKLFF; cdr3_nt: TGCGCCAGCAGCTTGGGCCAGGGGATAGTTGAAAAACTGTTTTTT
d_call: TRBD2; cdr3_length: 16; v_call: TRBV19; j_call: TRBJ2-1; clone_size: NA; cdr3_aa: CASSFGTSGTYNEQFF; cdr3_nt: TGTGCCAGTAGTTTCGGGACTAGCGGGACCTACAATGAGCAGTTCTTC
d_call: NA; cdr3_length: 14; v_call: TRBV5-1; j_call: TRBJ1-3; clone_size: NA; cdr3_aa: CASSRGGTGNTIYF; cdr3_nt: TGCGCCAGCAGCCGAGGGGGTACTGGAAACACCATATATTTT
d_call: NA; cdr3_length: 13; v_call: TRBV14; j_call: TRBJ2-2; clone_size: once; cdr3_aa: CASSQALAGELFF; cdr3_nt: TGTGCCAGCAGCCAAGCTCTAGCCGGGGAGCTGTTTTTT
d_call: TRBD1; cdr3_length: 16; v_call: TRBV27; j_call: TRBJ2-7; clone_size: NA; cdr3_aa: CASSLSLTGLGYEQYF; cdr3_nt: TGTGCCAGCAGTTTATCTTTGACAGGGTTAGGCTACGAGCAGTACTTC
d_call: NA; cdr3_length: 13; v_call: TRBV4-1; j_call: TRBJ2-3; clone_size: NA; cdr3_aa: CASSWGLTDTQYF; cdr3_nt: TGCGCCAGCAGCTGGGGATTAACAGATACGCAGTATTTT
d_call: NA; cdr3_length: 16; v_call: TRBV6-5; j_call: TRBJ2-5; clone_size: NA; cdr3_aa: CASSYSGGRGQETQYF; cdr3_nt: TGTGCCAGCAGTTACTCGGGGGGGCGGGGGCAAGAGACCCAGTACTTC
d_call: TRBD1; cdr3_length: 15; v_call: TRBV13; j_call: TRBJ2-5; clone_size: NA; cdr3_aa: CASSSVGTGSETQYF; cdr3_nt: TGTGCCAGCAGCTCGGTCGGGACAGGGAGTGAGACCCAGTACTTC
d_call: TRBD2; cdr3_length: 17; v_call: TRBV7-2; j_call: TRBJ2-5; clone_size: NA; cdr3_aa: CASSLVSSGGAGETQYF; cdr3_nt: TGTGCCAGCAGCTTAGTTTCTAGCGGGGGGGCCGGGGAGACCCAGTACTTC
d_call: NA; cdr3_length: 17; v_call: TRBV7-6; j_call: TRBJ2-7; clone_size: NA; cdr3_aa: CASSPRVARGFPYEQYF; cdr3_nt: TGTGCCAGCAGCCCAAGGGTGGCCAGGGGTTTCCCCTACGAGCAGTACTTC
d_call: TRBD2; cdr3_length: 16; v_call: TRBV10-1; j_call: TRBJ2-1; clone_size: NA; cdr3_aa: CASSEPLPGRACEQFF; cdr3_nt: TGCGCCAGCAGTGAACCCCTCCCCGGGAGGGCCTGTGAGCAGTTCTTC
d_call: NA; cdr3_length: 14; v_call: TRBV7-3; j_call: TRBJ2-2; clone_size: NA; cdr3_aa: CASSDLVSTGELFF; cdr3_nt: TGTGCCAGCAGCGATCTTGTATCCACCGGGGAGCTGTTTTTT
d_call: NA; cdr3_length: 15; v_call: TRBV5-4; j_call: TRBJ1-1; clone_size: few; cdr3_aa: CASSSSQGPNTEAFF; cdr3_nt: TGTGCCAGCAGCTCGTCCCAGGGGCCAAACACTGAAGCTTTCTTT
d_call: NA; cdr3_length: 15; v_call: TRBV30; j_call: TRBJ2-1; clone_size: NA; cdr3_aa: CAWSPGWGASNEQFF; cdr3_nt: TGTGCCTGGAGCCCAGGGTGGGGGGCTAGCAATGAGCAGTTCTTC
d_call: TRBD2; cdr3_length: 14; v_call: TRBV6-4; j_call: TRBJ2-5; clone_size: NA; cdr3_aa: CANPGGGLQETQYF; cdr3_nt: TGTGCCAACCCCGGGGGGGGTTTACAAGAGACCCAGTACTTC